These 5 T cell receptor beta chains were sequenced from one sample in a study of T cells in Graves' hyperthyroidism and ophthalmopathy. Amplification yielded TCR beta CDR3 regions, with RNA transcripts as the source. HTBI primers drove first-round RT-PCR of the TCR CDR3. TCRdb redid the calling of the multiplex PCR reads with MiXCR, one entry per CDR3 protein. The sample consists of over 150,000 distinct CDR3 sequences, about a sixth of them appearing once. The sequenced sample consisted of blood. These receptors originate from a woman aged 50 to 60 with Graves' hyperthyroidism.

This clonotype showed up many times. The CDR3 reads CAWIRNSIHTDTQYF. CDR3 coding DNA: TGTGCCTGGATTAGGAACTCGATTCACACAGATACGCAGTATTTT. The chain uses TRBV30 and TRBJ2-3; D is undetermined. V lost 4 bases and J lost 2, with 16 bases in between. This CDR3 comprises 15 residues. Per the germline V gene, CDR1 is GTSNPN and CDR2 is SVGIG (reference sequence). The full variable domain, with the rest looked up from reference TRBV30 and TRBJ2-3, is SQTIHQWPATLVQPVGSPLSLECTVEGTSNPNLYWYRQAAGRGLQLLFYSVGIGQISSEVPQNLSASRPQDRQFILSSKKLLLSDSGFYLCAWIRNSIHTDTQYFGPGTRLTVL.

There are a few counts of this clonotype. CDR3 sequence (DNA): TGTGCCAGCAGCCCCACGAGGGGGGGTTCACCCCTCCACTTT. It is translated as CASSPTRGGSPLHF. The chain has TRBV7-6 and TRBJ1-6, with D possibly being TRBD1 (6 bases). This CDR3 spans 14 amino acids. Germline CDR1 and CDR2: SGHVS and FNYEAQ. Trimming took off 5 bases at V and 9 bases at J, with 14 bases between the two ends.

There are many counts of this clonotype. The rearrangement uses TRBV12-3 or TRBV12-4 and TRBJ1-5, with 7 nucleotides matching TRBD1. The CDR3 is 15 residues long. V gave up 3 bases and J gave up 1 base; unmatched junction bases: 3. The CDR3 loop reads CASSLIQGSNQPQHF. The DNA for the CDR3 is TGTGCCAGCAGTTTGATACAGGGGAGCAATCAGCCCCAGCATTTT.

The chain joins TRBV12-3 or TRBV12-4 to TRBJ1-4; D unresolved. V was clipped by 6 bases and J by 3 bases, with 14 bases between them. The CDR3 loop spans 15 amino acids. The CDR3 DNA is TGTGCCAGCAGCTTCCATGACGGGGCTAATGAAAAACTGTTTTTT. Protein product: CASSFHDGANEKLFF.

This clonotype was counted ten times or more. The chain uses TRBV6-1 and TRBJ2-1; D unclear. Germline CDR1 and CDR2: MNHNS and SASEGT. This CDR3 has 14 residues. V was pared by 2 bases and J by 0 bases, with 5 bases between. CDR3 nucleotide sequence: TGTGCCAGCAGTGAACAGGACTCCTACAATGAGCAGTTCTTC. Encoded protein: CASSEQDSYNEQFF.